The present TCR delta chain was sequenced within a study of γδ T cells in repeated Plasmodium falciparum infection (dated by TCRdb to 2020 to 2022). The study in broad terms: The natural-infection arm enrolled Malian children exposed to intense seasonal malaria transmission, compared against age and gender matched Australian children. Roughly 5 malaria-naive U.S. adults underwent four controlled human malaria infections by bites from P. falciparum NF54-infected Anopheles stephensi mosquitoes over approximately 600 days. Controlled-infection subjects were sampled at baseline, immediately before selected infections, and 21 days after each infection. Malian gammadelta TCR repertoires were analysed cross-sectionally in periods with no transmission and longitudinally across episodes of acute febrile malaria. In the study, the shaping of the human gammadelta T cell repertoire by repeated Plasmodium falciparum infection was examined using natural infection in Mali and controlled human malaria infection.

Trimming removed 0 bases from V and 1 base from J, leaving 30 bases between the germline ends. CDR1 and CDR2, per the germline V gene, are TSWWSYY and QGS. The CDR3, cysteine through phenylalanine, is 22 amino acids long. Just CDR3 DNA is preserved here, 66 bases in frame from base 1. The library was made by multiplex PCR. These reads were obtained on an Illumina MiSeq. Every sorted gammadelta T cell sample had both its TCR gamma (TRG) and TCR delta (TRD) chains sequenced. In the paper's pipeline: The repertoire analyses drew on clonotype tree plots, the accumulated frequency of the top 20 clonotypes, and diversity index (DI) and D75 metrics. Clonotypes were called again by TCRdb from the public reads via CATT, and duplicate nucleotide sequences were then merged into one entry. These V and J calls are TCRdb output, not the study's own analysis. This sample lists 50,000 to 65,000 delta-chain clones; over 1.5% were detected once. The top ten clones comprise around 16% of the sample.

On this clone: This receptor's antigen is unknown. This DNA's translation differs at residue 16 from TCRdb's protein, which comes from a much larger clone; a read error is likely, and the protein shown is translated from the DNA.

Here is what the overall study found, with its caveats: Vdelta2-negative gammadelta TCR repertoires from Malian children appeared more clonally expanded, less diverse and less shared than those of Australian children. A highly stable polyclonal repertoire over time and infection, with many inter-individual overlapping TCRgamma sequences, was shown by Vgamma9/Vdelta2+ TCR repertoires. In Vdelta2-negative, largely Vdelta1+, gammadelta TCR repertoires, repeated controlled infections appeared to drive waves of new clonotype selection. The Malian cohort was drawn from a small rural village made up mostly of one ethnic group, which limits generalizability. Because the controlled-infection cohort was small, analysis of inter-individual variability in gammadelta T cell responses was limited.

For bulk TCR repertoire analysis, Vgamma9/Vdelta2+ and Vdelta2-negative gammadelta T cell populations were flow-sorted out of peripheral blood mononuclear cells. The chain is made from TRDV1 and TRDJ1, with a weak D call of TRDD2 (6 bases match). Germline matching of the DNA provided the J gene here, since TCRdb leaves it blank. The sample taken for sequencing was gamma-delta T cells from blood. The clonotype was recovered from a pool of human donors (malaria-infected and uninfected, not separated). The DNA is as follows: TGTGCTCTTGGGGAACTATCCTTCCCCAAATCCCCGTCATGGACGGGCACCGATAAACTCATCTTT. Translation gives CALGELSFPKSPSWTGTDKLIF.